The present T cell receptor beta chain was sequenced within a study of cytomegalovirus exposure and HLA in healthy donors. Study results and limitations: As a later analysis revealed, most CMV-associated TCR beta chains appeared HLA-restricted. Data from an earlier analysis indicated that most TCR beta V segments were productive either about 87% or about 30% of the time. Reports indicated that the classifier achieved high specificity and sensitivity in diagnosing cytomegalovirus status.

Use of 60 Vbeta and 13 Jbeta primers characterized the PCR. Data came from immunoSEQ multiplex PCR; TCRdb stores just in-frame clones and leaves some out. The data contain approximately 160,000 clones, around 80% of them singletons. Looked up from germline, CDR1 is WNHNN and CDR2 is SYGVQD (reference sequence). V dropped 6 bases and J dropped 1; count of bases not matched to a gene: 17. The CDR3 totals 20 residues. Concerning this clone itself: The antigen is not known.

This receptor was taken from a human donor in good health. The V gene is TRBV10-1, the J gene TRBJ2-1, with 11 bases fitting TRBD2. Sequenced input: PBMCs. Written as DNA, the CDR3 is TGCGCCAGCAGCCCCGATGGTAGACTAGCGGGGTGCTTATCCTACAATGAGCAGTTCTTC. Protein: CASSPDGRLAGCLSYNEQFF.